What follows describes a single T cell receptor (beta chain). The antigen it recognizes is unknown. Base qualities are not provided; no much larger clone lies one nucleotide away. Using the deep immunoSEQ assay, TCR CDR3 regions were amplified from genomic DNA by multiplex PCR. Extracted genomic DNA from each cell subset was distributed evenly across all wells of several immunoSEQ 96-well plates, and each plate was treated as a replicate. For sorted subsets, each replicate PCR was loaded with 200 to 250 ng genomic DNA, equivalent to 30,000 or so T cell genomes. Purified libraries were quantified with a Qubit 3.0 fluorometer, sized on a Bioanalyzer 2100, and re-quantified with the KAPA Library Quantification kit. Every immunoSEQ 96-well plate was sequenced on a separate single-read 150-cycle Illumina NextSeq 550 flow cell. Regarding the original processing steps: Because the immunoSEQ output included only junctional sequences and no quality scores, the filtering could not be the same as the filtering used for full-length reads. Sequences were annotated with PyIR, a Python wrapper for IgBLAST v1.9, using IMGT germline references to assign V/J genes and CDR3. Any read was removed if the V/J assignment was weak (E-value above 1e-6), the CDR3 was missing, or the read contained stop codons, out-of-frame junctions, or ambiguous translated residues. V3J clonotypes were defined as sequences sharing the same inferred V gene, J gene, and CDR3 amino acid sequence. The percentage overlap between two repertoires was calculated by dividing the number of shared unique clonotypes by the size of the smaller repertoire. Three approaches were used to assess repertoire richness: RTK rarefaction, the Chao1 estimator, and Recon v2.1 estimates of unobserved clonotypes. Generation probabilities were computed with OLGA for all TCRbeta clonotypes obtained by the gDNA method from a handful of donors. In TCRdb, the immuneACCESS table is reduced to in-frame sequences with V and J assigned. These tables do not hold every clone; where another copy was compared, an unresolved V gene accounts for under half, and the others remain unexplained. The V and J calls and clone size were taken over from that table, and D and trimming were inferred from the DNA. The sample contains around 1,900,000 clones, roughly 95% of them found a single time. The top ten hold 1.5% to 2% of the sample.

This entry belongs to a study of shared clonotypes between healthy human individuals (TCRdb year 2020). With respect to the entire study: Three men and a couple of women, aged 18 to 49 years, made up the cohort. For each donor, CD4 naive and CD4 memory were each given three plates, CD8 naive was given two plates, and CD8 memory was given one plate. To estimate repertoire size and how much clonotype sharing occurs between individuals, the study deeply sequenced the blood TCR repertoires of roughly 5 healthy adults. Libraries were prepared and TCR repertoires were sequenced by different laboratories using diverse techniques, in order to increase sequencing depth and limit assay-specific biases. Each donor's leukapheresis produced roughly between about 0.8 and 8.9 billion PBMCs. General study outcomes and caveats: Naive subsets generally had larger estimated clonotype richness than memory subsets did. Even with the large sequencing depth, rarefaction of the sorted-subset datasets indicated that sequencing was incomplete. Pairwise subsampling indicated that sequencing depth was expected to affect the degree of clonotype sharing among donors. Only blood was sampled, and tissue TCR repertoires likely differ from those in blood. When a handful of donors were compared, the shared fraction of clonotypes was around 5.1% for naive CD4, 3.5% for naive CD8, roughly 2.5% for memory CD4, and roughly 0.4% for memory CD8. Clonotypes shared by all four sorted-subset donors showed higher generation probabilities than non-shared clonotypes. The genetic and exposure-history diversity represented was limited by the small number of donors.

CD8 naive samples were obtained by positive selection for CCR7 among CD45RO-negative cells, yielding a CD45RA+CCR7+ population from which TemRA cells were excluded. The donors were healthy, HIV-negative adults with no recently reported acute infections or vaccinations. All donors were Caucasian adults living in Nashville, Tennessee, USA. After blood collection by leukapheresis, PBMCs were isolated using Ficoll-Histopaque density gradient centrifugation and then cryopreserved in the vapor phase of liquid nitrogen. Purity and quantity of every magnetically sorted T cell population were checked by analytical flow cytometry. Genomic DNA was isolated from each sorted fraction and quantified by UV absorbance on a Nanodrop 2000c. Trimming leaves V shorter by 3 bases and J shorter by 5 bases, with the junction holding 3 bases beyond the gene matches. Based on the germline V gene (reference sequence), the CDR1 and CDR2 sequences are SGHKS and YYEKEE. The CDR3 runs 14 amino acids, cysteine and phenylalanine included. Only the CDR3 portion is preserved as DNA: 42 bases, with reading frame beginning at the first base.

The sequence was obtained from a man between 18 and 29 years old in good health. Some clones in this sample may be carry-over from other donors' samples. The rearranged segments are TRBV5-5 and TRBJ1-5, with TRBD1 identical over 9 junction bases. Sequencing input: naive CD8+ T cells from PBMCs. The sample's cell subset or site label, in plain terms: CD45RA+CCR7+. Read as DNA, the sequence is TGTGCCAGCAGCTCCCGGACAGGGGATCAGCCCCAGCATTTT. This yields the protein CASSSRTGDQPQHF.